The clone carrying this TCR beta chain has just a few counts. The germline V and J ends were trimmed by 0 bases and 4 bases, with 6 bases remaining between them. The CDR3 extends over 13 amino acids. Germline values: CDR1 LNHNV, CDR2 YYDKDF (reference sequence). Peripheral blood was drawn, roughly 10 milliliters per donor. These data originate in a study of blood T cells in healthy people across ages. Alongside a J-beta primer mix, a sample-barcoded 5' primer served in a second PCR lasting about 6 to 11 cycles. MiXCR, run by TCRdb on the 5' RACE reads, gives a single entry per CDR3 protein. The table lists 1.5 million to 2 million distinct CDR3 sequences, about 35% of them singletons, with approximately 11% in the top ten.

The chain employs TRBV15 and TRBJ1-1; D remains ambiguous. Sequences were obtained from blood. This receptor was identified in a woman aged 25 to 45 in good health. CDR3 coding DNA: TGTGCCACCAGCAGAGATGCGACCACTGAAGCTTTCTTT. This gives the protein CATSRDATTEAFF.